This T cell receptor (beta chain) was recorded in a study of T cells expressing NK-cell markers. The authors made TCR beta cDNA libraries by 5'RACE template switching. This switching added a universal primer site and UMIs. TCRdb reworked the 5' RACE reads into one entry per CDR3 protein, no DNA. Its listing shows a few hundred thousand distinct CDR3 sequences. Whole-study results and caveats: Of CD8+ T cells, roughly 1.0-7.5% belonged to dominant NKG2C+ clonotypes in roughly 6 donors.

In the case of this clonotype: What it recognizes is unknown.

The CDR3 has 21 amino acids. Germline V gene sequence: CDR1 SGHRS, CDR2 YFSETQ. The source material was blood T cells: a sorted CD56 or NKG2C T cell subset, CD4+ or CD8+ T cells, or bulk PBMC T cells (not recorded which). This sequence originates from a man between 18 and 69 years old in good health. This chain links TRBV5-1 with TRBJ2-6; checking the TCRdb D call of TRBD2 is not possible without DNA. The CDR3 sequence: CASSRSPFGGRGISGANVLTF. The whole variable domain, remainder taken from reference TRBV5-1 and TRBJ2-6, is KAGVTQTPRYLIKTRGQQVTLSCSPISGHRSVSWYQQTPGQGLQFLFEYFSETQRNKGNFPGRFSGRQFSNSRSEMNVSTLELGDSALYLCASSRSPFGGRGISGANVLTFGAGSRLTVL.